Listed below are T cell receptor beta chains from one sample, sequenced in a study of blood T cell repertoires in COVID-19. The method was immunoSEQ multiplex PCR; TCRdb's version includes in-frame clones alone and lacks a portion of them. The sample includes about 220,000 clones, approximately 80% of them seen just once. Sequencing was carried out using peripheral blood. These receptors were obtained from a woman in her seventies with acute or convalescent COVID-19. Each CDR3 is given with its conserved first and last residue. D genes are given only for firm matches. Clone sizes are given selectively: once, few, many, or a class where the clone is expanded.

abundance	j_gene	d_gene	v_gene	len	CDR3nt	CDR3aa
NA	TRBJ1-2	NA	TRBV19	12	TGTGCCAGTAGTACCTTAACTTATGGCTACACCTTC	CASSTLTYGYTF
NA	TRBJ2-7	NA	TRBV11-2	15	TGTGCCAGCAGCGTCGACAGGCTCGGCGTATACGAGCAGTACTTC	CASSVDRLGVYEQYF
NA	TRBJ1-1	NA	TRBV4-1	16	TGCGCCAGCAGCCAAGGGCAGGGGCCTATGAACACTGAAGCTTTCTTT	CASSQGQGPMNTEAFF
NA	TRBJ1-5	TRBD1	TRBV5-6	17	TGTGCCAGCAGTAGATTGGGACAGTCCTATAGCAATCAGCCCCAGCATTTT	CASSRLGQSYSNQPQHF
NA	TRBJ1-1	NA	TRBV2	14	TGTGCCAGCGCAGGGGTCGCCCGGAACACTGAAGCTTTCTTT	CASAGVARNTEAFF
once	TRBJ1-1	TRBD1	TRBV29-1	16	TGCAGCGTGCGGCGGACAGGGGGCTTGATGAACACTGAAGCTTTCTTT	CSVRRTGGLMNTEAFF
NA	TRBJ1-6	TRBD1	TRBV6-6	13	TGTGCCACGGAGGGACAGGGAAATTCACCCCTCCACTTT	CATEGQGNSPLHF
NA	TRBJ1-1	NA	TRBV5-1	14	TGCGCCAGCTCCCCGACTTCCATGAACACTGAAGCTTTCTTT	CASSPTSMNTEAFF
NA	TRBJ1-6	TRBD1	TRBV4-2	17	TGTGCCAGCAGCCAAGGGACAGGGGGCTCCTATAATTCACCCCTCCACTTT	CASSQGTGGSYNSPLHF
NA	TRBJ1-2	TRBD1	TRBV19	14	TGTGCCAGTAGCCTCCGGGACAGGGAGTATGGCTACACCTTC	CASSLRDREYGYTF
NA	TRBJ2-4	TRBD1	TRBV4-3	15	TGCGCCAGCAGCTACGGGACAGGGGGCGTGAACATTCAGTACTTC	CASSYGTGGVNIQYF
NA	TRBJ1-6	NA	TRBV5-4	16	TGTGCCAGCAGCAGTAGAGAAAGGGGCGCGAATTCACCCCTCCACTTT	CASSSRERGANSPLHF
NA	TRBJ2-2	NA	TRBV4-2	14	TGTGCCAGCAGCCCCAGAGGGAACACCGGGGAGCTGTTTTTT	CASSPRGNTGELFF
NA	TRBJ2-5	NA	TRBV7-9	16	TGTGCCAGCAGCTTAGAATCCCTACAGGGTAGAGAGACCCAGTACTTC	CASSLESLQGRETQYF
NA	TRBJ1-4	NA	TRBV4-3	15	TGCGCCAGCAGCCAAGATTACCGGGGTAATGAAAAACTGTTTTTT	CASSQDYRGNEKLFF
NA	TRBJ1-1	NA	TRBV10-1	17	TGCGCCAGCAGTGAGTCAGCGGCGTCCGGGCCGGCGTCCGAAGCTTTCTTT	CASSESAASGPASEAFF
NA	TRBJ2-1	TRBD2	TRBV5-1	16	TGCGCCAGCAGCTTGACTGGCGGGGGCTCCTACAATGAGCAGTTCTTC	CASSLTGGGSYNEQFF
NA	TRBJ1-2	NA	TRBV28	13	TGTGCCAGCAGGCCTAATCGTCCCTATGGCTACACCTTC	CASRPNRPYGYTF
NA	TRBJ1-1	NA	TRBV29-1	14	TGCAGCGTTGGGGGAGGCATCCCGAACACTGAAGCTTTCTTT	CSVGGGIPNTEAFF
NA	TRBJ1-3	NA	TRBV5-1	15	TGCGCCAGCAGCTTGGGGCAAGTCTCTGGAAACACCATATATTTT	CASSLGQVSGNTIYF
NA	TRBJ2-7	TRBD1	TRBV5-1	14	TGCGCCAGCAGGGATAGGGACAGGGGAGGCGAGCAGTACTTC	CASRDRDRGGEQYF
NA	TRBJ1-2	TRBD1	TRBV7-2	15	TGTGCCAGCAGCCCCAGACAGGGGAACCTCTATGGCTACACCTTC	CASSPRQGNLYGYTF
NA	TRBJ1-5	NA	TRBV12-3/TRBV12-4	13	TGTGCCAGCAGTCCAGGGGCTGATCAGCCCCAGCATTTT	CASSPGADQPQHF
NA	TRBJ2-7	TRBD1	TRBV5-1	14	TGCGCCAGCAGCCCGGACAGGGGGGACTACGAGCAGTACTTC	CASSPDRGDYEQYF
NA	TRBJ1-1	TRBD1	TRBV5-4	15	TGTGCCAGCAGCACCTGGACAGGGGGCGAAACTGAAGCTTTCTTT	CASSTWTGGETEAFF
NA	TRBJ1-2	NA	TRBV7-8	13	TGTGCCAGCAGCCAGGACAGATTCTATGGCTACACCTTC	CASSQDRFYGYTF
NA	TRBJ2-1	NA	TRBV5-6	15	TGTGCCAGCAGAACGGGTGGTTCAGGGCTCGATGAGCAGTTCTTC	CASRTGGSGLDEQFF
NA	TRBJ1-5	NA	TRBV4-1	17	TGCGCCAGCAGCCAAGATGTCGCGAGTGTGGGCAATCAGCCCCAGCATTTT	CASSQDVASVGNQPQHF
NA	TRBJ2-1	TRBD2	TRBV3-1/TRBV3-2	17	TGTGCCAGCAGCCTACGACTAGCGGGGGGTAACTACAATGAGCAGTTCTTC	CASSLRLAGGNYNEQFF
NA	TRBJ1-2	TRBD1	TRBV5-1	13	TGCGCCAGCAGCTTGGAGACAGGGCGCGGCTACACCTTC	CASSLETGRGYTF
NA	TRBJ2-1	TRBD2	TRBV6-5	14	TGTGCCAGCAAACCGGGACTAGCGGGGGGCGGGGAGTTCTTC	CASKPGLAGGGEFF
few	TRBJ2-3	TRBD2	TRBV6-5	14	TGTGCCAGCAGTTATCTAGCGGGAGGGGATACGCAGTATTTT	CASSYLAGGDTQYF
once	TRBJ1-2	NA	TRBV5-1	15	TGCGCCAGCAGCTTGGTGGGCTCCACTAGCTATGGCTACACCTTC	CASSLVGSTSYGYTF
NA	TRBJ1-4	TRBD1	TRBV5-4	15	TGTGCCAGCAGCTTACAGGGGGCGCACGGGGAAAAACTGTTTTTT	CASSLQGAHGEKLFF
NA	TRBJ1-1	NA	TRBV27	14	TGTGCCAGCAGTTGGGAGGGGGGGAACACTGAAGCTTTCTTT	CASSWEGGNTEAFF
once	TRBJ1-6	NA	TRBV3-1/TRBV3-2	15	TGTGCCAGCAGCCAAGGGGCAGGATTGAATTCACCCCTCCACTTT	CASSQGAGLNSPLHF
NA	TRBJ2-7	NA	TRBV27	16	TGTGCCAGCAGTTTATCGGCGCGACAAAACCTCTACGAGCAGTACTTC	CASSLSARQNLYEQYF
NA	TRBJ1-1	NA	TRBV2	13	TGTGCCAGCAGTGAGAAGGGGATCACTGAAGCTTTCTTT	CASSEKGITEAFF
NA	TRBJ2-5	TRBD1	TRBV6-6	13	TGTGCCAGCAGTCGGGACAGAGAAGAGACCCAGTACTTC	CASSRDREETQYF
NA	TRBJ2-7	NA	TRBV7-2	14	TGTGCCAGCAGCGTAGCATCCCTTTCCTACGAGCAGTACTTC	CASSVASLSYEQYF
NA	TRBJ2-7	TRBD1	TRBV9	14	TGTGCCAGCAGCGCTTCGGACAGGGGCCACGAGCAGTACTTC	CASSASDRGHEQYF
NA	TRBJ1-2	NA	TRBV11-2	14	TGTGCCAGCAGCTTAGGGGCAGCCGACTATGGCTACACCTTC	CASSLGAADYGYTF
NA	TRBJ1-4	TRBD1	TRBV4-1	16	TGCGCCAGCAGCCGGACAGGGGACAACAGGGGTGAAAAACTGTTTTTT	CASSRTGDNRGEKLFF
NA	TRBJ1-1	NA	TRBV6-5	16	TGTGCCAGCAGTTACTCGCGGGGGCATATAAGGGAGGAAGCTTTCTTT	CASSYSRGHIREEAFF
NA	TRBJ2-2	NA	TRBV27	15	TGTGCCAGCAGTAAAACGACAGGGAACACCGGGGAGCTGTTTTTT	CASSKTTGNTGELFF
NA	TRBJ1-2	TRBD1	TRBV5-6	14	TGTGCCAGCAGTTGGGACAGGGGACACTATGGCTACACCTTC	CASSWDRGHYGYTF
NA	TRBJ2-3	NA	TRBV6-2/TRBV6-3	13	TGTGCCAGCAGTTACAACGGCAGGGATACGCAGTATTTT	CASSYNGRDTQYF
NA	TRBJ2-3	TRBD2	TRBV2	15	TGTGCCAGCAGTGGTACTAGCGGGGGGGCGGGAACGCAGTATTTT	CASSGTSGGAGTQYF
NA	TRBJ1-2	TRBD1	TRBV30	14	TGTGCCTGGACCTCCGGGACAGCTCACTATGGCTACACCTTC	CAWTSGTAHYGYTF
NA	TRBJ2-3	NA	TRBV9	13	TGTGCCAGCAGCGTAGCAGTTGCAGATACGCAGTATTTT	CASSVAVADTQYF
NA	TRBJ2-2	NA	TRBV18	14	TGTGCCAGCTCGCCCGACAGGAACACCGGGGAGCTGTTTTTT	CASSPDRNTGELFF
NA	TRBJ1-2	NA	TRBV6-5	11	TGTGCCAGCAGACATGACAGGCGCTACACCTTC	CASRHDRRYTF
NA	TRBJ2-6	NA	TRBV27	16	TGTGCCAGCAGAGCCCGTACGCTCTCTGGGGCCAACGTCCTGACTTTC	CASRARTLSGANVLTF
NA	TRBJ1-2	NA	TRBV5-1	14	TGCGCCAGCAGCTGGTGGACAATCGACTATGGCTACACCTTC	CASSWWTIDYGYTF
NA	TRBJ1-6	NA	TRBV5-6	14	TGTGCCAGCAGCTGGGGCCGGGACTCCCGACCCCTCCACTTT	CASSWGRDSRPLHF
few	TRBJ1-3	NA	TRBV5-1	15	TGCGCCAGCAAACCGACAGATAACTCTGGAAACACCATATATTTT	CASKPTDNSGNTIYF
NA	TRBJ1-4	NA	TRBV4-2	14	TGTGCCAGCAGCCGCGATCCAGGGAATGAAAAACTGTTTTTT	CASSRDPGNEKLFF
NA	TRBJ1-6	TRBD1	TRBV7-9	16	TGTGCCAGCAGCTTGGACGTGGGACAGGGTAATTCACCCCTCCACTTT	CASSLDVGQGNSPLHF
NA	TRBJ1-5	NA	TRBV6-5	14	TGTGCCAGCAGTCCCGGGGGGGGTAGGCAGCCCCAGCATTTT	CASSPGGGRQPQHF
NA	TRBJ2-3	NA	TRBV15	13	TGTGCCACCAGCATCTTGGGGGCGGATACGCAGTATTTT	CATSILGADTQYF